These T cell receptor beta chains were read from a single sample in a study of cytomegalovirus exposure and HLA in healthy donors. Some clones are missing from TCRdb's copy, which holds only in-frame ones; the method was immunoSEQ multiplex PCR. The table has fewer than 110,000 clones, 82% seen once; the top ten hold 2.7%. The sequenced sample consisted of PBMCs. Every receptor here comes from a man aged 25 to 40 in good health and CMV-seropositive. The CDR3 runs from the conserved cysteine through the conserved F or W. The order of the fields is D gene, J gene, clone size, V gene, CDR3 protein, CDR3 DNA. D genes are given only for firm matches. Clone size appears in some rows only: once, few, many, or a class for an expanded clone.

NA	TRBJ2-7	NA	TRBV30	CAGASTETYEQYF	TGTGCCGGGGCTAGTACAGAAACCTACGAGCAGTACTTC
TRBD1	TRBJ1-2	NA	TRBV5-1	CASFPSPTGGNYGYTF	TGCGCCAGCTTTCCGTCCCCGACAGGGGGCAACTATGGCTACACCTTC
NA	TRBJ2-5	NA	TRBV6-1	CASSESGGSQETQYF	TGTGCCAGCAGTGAATCCGGAGGTTCCCAAGAGACCCAGTACTTC
NA	TRBJ1-1	NA	TRBV5-6	CASSYGEGTTEAFF	TGTGCCAGCAGCTATGGGGAGGGCACTACTGAAGCTTTCTTT
NA	TRBJ2-1	NA	TRBV6-5	CASSVYNEQFF	TGTGCCAGCAGCGTGTACAATGAGCAGTTCTTC
TRBD1	TRBJ1-4	once	TRBV6-5	CASRGGDRRNEKLFF	TGTGCCAGCAGGGGAGGGGACAGGAGAAATGAAAAACTGTTTTTT
TRBD2	TRBJ2-1	NA	TRBV5-1	CASSSSGGPYNEQFF	TGCGCCAGCAGCTCCTCGGGGGGGCCCTACAATGAGCAGTTCTTC
NA	TRBJ2-6	NA	TRBV7-3	CASSYGLSGANVLTF	TGTGCCAGCAGCTATGGACTCTCTGGGGCCAACGTCCTGACTTTC
NA	TRBJ1-2	NA	TRBV2	CASSDPGTHYGYTF	TGTGCCAGCAGTGACCCGGGAACTCACTATGGCTACACCTTC
TRBD1	TRBJ1-2	NA	TRBV6-6	CASRTGTGRLDGYTF	TGTGCCAGCAGGACCGGGACAGGCCGATTAGATGGCTACACCTTC
TRBD1	TRBJ2-1	NA	TRBV5-1	CASSIGQGRYNEQFF	TGCGCCAGCAGCATAGGACAGGGGAGATACAATGAGCAGTTCTTC
NA	TRBJ2-1	NA	TRBV11-3	CASSLPRRVDGQFF	TGTGCCAGCAGCCTCCCTCGGCGGGTAGATGGGCAGTTCTTC
NA	TRBJ2-7	NA	TRBV6-1	CASSAAYEQYF	TGTGCCAGCAGTGCTGCCTACGAGCAGTACTTC
TRBD1	TRBJ2-3	NA	TRBV18	CASSPAPGTGYTTDTQYF	TGTGCCAGCTCACCAGCCCCCGGGACAGGGTATACAACAGATACGCAGTATTTT
NA	TRBJ1-5	once	TRBV27	CASSPRGQPQHF	TGTGCCAGCAGCCCACGGGGTCAGCCCCAGCATTTT
TRBD2	TRBJ2-3	once	TRBV12-5	CASGLVQQRGAYTDTQYF	TGTGCTAGTGGTTTGGTACAGCAGCGGGGGGCCTACACAGATACGCAGTATTTT
TRBD1	TRBJ1-2	NA	TRBV7-3	CASSEGQGLSGYTF	TGTGCCAGCAGCGAGGGACAGGGGCTGAGTGGCTACACCTTC
NA	TRBJ1-4	NA	TRBV4-1	CASSPDSLLFF	TGCGCCAGCAGCCCCGACTCTCTACTGTTTTTT
NA	TRBJ2-7	once	TRBV5-8	CASSLEGLRTYEQYF	TGTGCCAGCAGCTTGGAAGGACTACGAACCTACGAGCAGTACTTC
NA	TRBJ2-1	once	TRBV12-5	CASGFEGVGNEQFF	TGTGCTAGTGGTTTTGAGGGGGTGGGTAATGAGCAGTTCTTC
NA	TRBJ2-2	NA	TRBV11-2	CASSLTQGVNTGELFF	TGTGCCAGCAGCTTAACCCAGGGTGTCAACACCGGGGAGCTGTTTTTT
NA	TRBJ1-5	few	TRBV10-2	CASSRGFANQPQHF	TGCGCCAGCTCCCGGGGGTTTGCCAATCAGCCCCAGCATTTT
NA	TRBJ2-1	once	TRBV5-1	CASSLRGVVRTSYNEQFF	TGCGCCAGCAGCTTGAGGGGTGTTGTGCGAACCTCCTACAATGAGCAGTTCTTC
NA	TRBJ1-6	NA	TRBV7-9	CSSRSTESSYNSPLHF	TGTTCCAGCCGTAGCACGGAAAGCTCCTATAATTCACCCCTCCACTTT
TRBD1	TRBJ1-1	NA	TRBV6-1	CASPGQMHTEAFF	TGTGCCAGCCCGGGACAGATGCACACTGAAGCTTTCTTT
TRBD1	TRBJ2-6	NA	TRBV29-1	CSVEGTGFSGANVLTF	TGCAGCGTGGAGGGGACAGGGTTCTCTGGGGCCAACGTCCTGACTTTC
NA	TRBJ2-6	NA	TRBV19	CASSIARGRGANVLTF	TGTGCCAGTAGTATAGCACGAGGAAGGGGGGCCAACGTCCTGACTTTC
NA	TRBJ2-3	NA	TRBV2	CASSDNTDTQYF	TGTGCCAGCAGTGACAACACAGATACGCAGTATTTT